This TCR beta chain was recorded in a study of cytomegalovirus exposure and HLA in healthy donors. Whole-study results and caveats: Later analysis revealed greater clonal expansion in HLA-associated TCR beta chains than in equally common others. Reported findings show TCR beta sequences accurately forecast HLA-A and HLA-B alleles in most subjects.

With V trimmed by 4 bases and J by 10 bases, 7 bases remained unmatched. The germline gives CDR1 SGHTA, CDR2 FQGNSA. The CDR3 loop spans 15 amino acids. Turning to this clone: Its antigen is not known.

Donors were nominally healthy when sampled, though unrecorded immune exposures were likely. Vbeta (60) and Jbeta (13) primers were used in the PCR. In the original analysis: Later work found 80 million or so unique TCR beta chains, with some 11 million shared. Clones were read by immunoSEQ multiplex PCR, and TCRdb kept only the in-frame ones, dropping some. V, J and clone size are taken as reported in that table, and D and trimming were inferred from the DNA itself. The repertoire has under 150,000 clones, around 85% of them found once; the top ten carry approximately 8.2%. The clonotype was recovered from a woman in her forties or fifties in good health and CMV-seropositive. V gene TRBV7-2 combines with J gene TRBJ1-6; 10 positions match TRBD1. Source material: PBMCs. The CDR3 nucleotides are TGTGCCAGCAGCTCTCGGACAGGGGGAGGGTCACCCCTCCACTTT. As protein: CASSSRTGGGSPLHF.